This entry concerns a single T cell receptor (beta chain). These data belong to a study of cytomegalovirus exposure and HLA in healthy donors. V lost 3 bases and J lost 2, with 7 bases in between. The CDR3 is 13 amino acids. Germline V gene data show CDR1 as LNHDA and CDR2 as SQIVND (reference sequence). PCR amplification relied on 60 Vbeta primers (plus 13 Jbeta primers). Some clones are missing from TCRdb's copy, which holds only in-frame ones; the method was immunoSEQ multiplex PCR. The sample lists around 130,000 clones, approximately 72% seen once, with roughly 1.4% in the top ten. This receptor was obtained from a man between 18 and 29 years old in good health and CMV-seronegative. Sequencing input: PBMCs. The J gene is TRBJ1-1, the V gene TRBV19; a possible D gene is TRBD1 (6 bases). The CDR3 here is CASSIGTNTEAFF. CDR3 coding DNA: TGTGCCAGTAGTATCGGGACAAACACTGAAGCTTTCTTT.